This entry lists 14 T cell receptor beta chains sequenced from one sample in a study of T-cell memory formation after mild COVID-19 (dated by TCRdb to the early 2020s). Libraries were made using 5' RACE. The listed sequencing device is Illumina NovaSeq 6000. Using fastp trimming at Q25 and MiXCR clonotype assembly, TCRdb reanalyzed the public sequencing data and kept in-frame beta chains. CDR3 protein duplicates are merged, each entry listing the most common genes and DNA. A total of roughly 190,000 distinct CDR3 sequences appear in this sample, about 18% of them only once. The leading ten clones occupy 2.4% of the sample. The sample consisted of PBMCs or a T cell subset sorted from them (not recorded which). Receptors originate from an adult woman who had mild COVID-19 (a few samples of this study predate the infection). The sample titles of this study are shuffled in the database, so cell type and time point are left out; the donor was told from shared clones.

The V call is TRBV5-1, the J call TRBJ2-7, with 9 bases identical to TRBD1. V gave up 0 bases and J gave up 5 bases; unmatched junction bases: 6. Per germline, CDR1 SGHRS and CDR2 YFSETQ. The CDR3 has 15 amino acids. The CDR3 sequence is CASSLVSGTGNEQYF. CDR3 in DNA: TGCGCCAGCAGCTTGGTTTCGGGGACAGGGAACGAGCAGTACTTC.

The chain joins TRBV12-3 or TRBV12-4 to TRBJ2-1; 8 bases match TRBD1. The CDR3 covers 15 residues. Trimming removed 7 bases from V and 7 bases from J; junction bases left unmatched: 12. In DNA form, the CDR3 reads TGTGCCAGCACCTCGGAGGGTACAGGGGGGAATGAGCAGTTCTTC. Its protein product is CASTSEGTGGNEQFF.

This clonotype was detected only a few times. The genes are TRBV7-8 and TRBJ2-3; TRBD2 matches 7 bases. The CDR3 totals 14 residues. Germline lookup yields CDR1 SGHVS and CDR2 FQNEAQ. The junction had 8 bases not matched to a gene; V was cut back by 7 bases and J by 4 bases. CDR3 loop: CASIYGGDADTQYF. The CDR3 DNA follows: TGTGCCAGCATCTATGGGGGGGACGCAGATACGCAGTATTTT.

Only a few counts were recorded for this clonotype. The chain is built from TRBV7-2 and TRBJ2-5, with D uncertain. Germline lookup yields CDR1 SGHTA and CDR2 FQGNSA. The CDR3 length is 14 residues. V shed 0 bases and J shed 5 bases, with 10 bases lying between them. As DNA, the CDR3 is TGTGCCAGCAGCTTAGCGCGCGACTTGGAGACCCAGTACTTC. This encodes CASSLARDLETQYF.

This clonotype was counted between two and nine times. The CDR3 DNA follows: TGTGCCAGCCGTACTACGACTCGCCGCGGGAATGAGCAGTTCTTC. Translation gives CASRTTTRRGNEQFF. This chain joins TRBV18 and TRBJ2-1; maybe TRBD2 (5 bases). The CDR3 sequence is 15 residues long. The ends were cut back, 8 bases at V and 7 bases at J, with 21 bases in the middle. Germline V gives CDR1 KGHSH, CDR2 LQKENI.

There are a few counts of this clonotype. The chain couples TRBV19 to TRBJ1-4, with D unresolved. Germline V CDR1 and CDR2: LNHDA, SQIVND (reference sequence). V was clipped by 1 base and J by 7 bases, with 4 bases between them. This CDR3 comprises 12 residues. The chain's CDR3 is CASSIAGEKLFF. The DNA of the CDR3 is TGTGCCAGTAGTATAGCGGGTGAAAAACTGTTTTTT.

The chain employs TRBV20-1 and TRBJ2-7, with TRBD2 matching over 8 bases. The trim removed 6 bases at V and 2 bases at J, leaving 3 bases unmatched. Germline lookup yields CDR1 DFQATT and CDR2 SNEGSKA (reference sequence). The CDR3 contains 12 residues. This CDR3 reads CSAISGAYEQYF. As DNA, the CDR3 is TGCAGTGCGATTAGCGGGGCCTACGAGCAGTACTTC.

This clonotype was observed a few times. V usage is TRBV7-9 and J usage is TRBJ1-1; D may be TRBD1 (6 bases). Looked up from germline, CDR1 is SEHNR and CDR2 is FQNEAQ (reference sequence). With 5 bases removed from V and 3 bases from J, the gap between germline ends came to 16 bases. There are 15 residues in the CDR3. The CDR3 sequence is CASSRRGISDTEAFF. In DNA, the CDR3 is TGTGCCAGCAGCCGCAGGGGAATAAGTGACACTGAAGCTTTCTTT.

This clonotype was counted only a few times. The CDR3 loop reads CSARGDSPHEQYF. The CDR3 DNA is TGCAGTGCTAGAGGGGACAGTCCTCACGAGCAGTACTTC. The rearrangement links TRBV20-1 to TRBJ2-7; 7 bases agree with TRBD1. V lost 1 base, J lost 5 bases, and 5 bases stayed unmatched. This CDR3 is 13 amino acids long. Germline V gene lookup returns CDR1 DFQATT and CDR2 SNEGSKA (reference sequence).

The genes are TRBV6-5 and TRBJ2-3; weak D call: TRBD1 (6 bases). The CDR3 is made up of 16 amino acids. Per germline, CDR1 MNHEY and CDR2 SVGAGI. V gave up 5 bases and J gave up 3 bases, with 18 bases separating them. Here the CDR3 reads CASSRLSRGGTDTQYF. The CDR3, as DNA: TGTGCCAGCAGTAGACTCTCGAGAGGGGGAACAGATACGCAGTATTTT.

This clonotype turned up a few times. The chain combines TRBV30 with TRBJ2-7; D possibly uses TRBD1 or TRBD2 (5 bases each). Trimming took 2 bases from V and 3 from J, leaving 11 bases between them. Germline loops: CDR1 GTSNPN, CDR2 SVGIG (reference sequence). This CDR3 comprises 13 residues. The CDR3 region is CAWSFGTLYEQYF. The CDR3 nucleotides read TGTGCCTGGAGTTTCGGGACCCTCTACGAGCAGTACTTC.

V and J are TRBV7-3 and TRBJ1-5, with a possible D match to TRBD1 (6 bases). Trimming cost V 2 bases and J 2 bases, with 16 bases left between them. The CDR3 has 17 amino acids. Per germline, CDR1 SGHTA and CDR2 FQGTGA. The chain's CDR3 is CASSLFRTARCNQPQHF. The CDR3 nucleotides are TGTGCCAGCAGCTTATTCCGGACAGCGCGTTGCAATCAGCCCCAGCATTTT.

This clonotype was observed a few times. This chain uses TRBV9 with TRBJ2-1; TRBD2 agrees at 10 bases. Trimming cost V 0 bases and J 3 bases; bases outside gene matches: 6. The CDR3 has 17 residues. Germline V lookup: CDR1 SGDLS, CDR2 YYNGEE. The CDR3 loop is CASSVVEREGRYNEQFF. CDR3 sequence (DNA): TGTGCCAGCAGCGTAGTAGAGCGGGAGGGCCGCTACAATGAGCAGTTCTTC.

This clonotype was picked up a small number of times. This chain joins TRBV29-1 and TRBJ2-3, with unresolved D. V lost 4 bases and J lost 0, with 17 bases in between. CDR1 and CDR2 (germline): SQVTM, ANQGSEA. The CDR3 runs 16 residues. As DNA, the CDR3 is TGCAGCGTTGCCAGTCGGCACTCGACTAGCACAGATACGCAGTATTTT. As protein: CSVASRHSTSTDTQYF.